This is a list of T cell receptor beta chains from one sample in a study of blood T cell repertoires in COVID-19. The data were produced by immunoSEQ multiplex PCR, yet TCRdb's version contains in-frame clones alone and is incomplete. The data contain about 360,000 clones, 87% of them singletons. The sample comprised PBMCs or T cells enriched from blood (not recorded which). The receptor set was obtained from a man aged 25-40 years who had recovered from COVID-19. CDR3s include the opening cysteine and the closing phenylalanine or tryptophan. A D gene is named only where the DNA matches it firmly. Clone sizes are given selectively: once, few, many, or a class where the clone is expanded.

length,size,D,V,J,DNA,CDR3
14,-,-,TRBV27,TRBJ1-1,TGTGCCAGCAGGAATCAGGGGACGAACACTGAAGCTTTCTTT,CASRNQGTNTEAFF
15,-,TRBD2,TRBV5-1,TRBJ2-7,TGCGCCAGCAGCCCTCTTAGCGGGGGATCCTACGAGCAGTACTTC,CASSPLSGGSYEQYF
16,-,-,TRBV20-1,TRBJ1-6,TGCAGTGCTAGTAACGGACAGAGCTCCTATAATTCACCCCTCCACTTT,CSASNGQSSYNSPLHF
15,-,TRBD1,TRBV7-6,TRBJ1-6,TGTGCCAGCAGGAGAGACCAGGGGGCAGTCTCACCCCTCCACTTT,CASRRDQGAVSPLHF
16,once,-,TRBV18,TRBJ2-1,TGTGCCAGCTCACCACCGGTTCGGGGGTCAGCTGGTGAGCAGTTCTTC,CASSPPVRGSAGEQFF
14,-,-,TRBV30,TRBJ1-4,TGTGCCTGGAGTGTGGGAGGGGGGAATGAAAAACTGTTTTTT,CAWSVGGGNEKLFF
12,-,-,TRBV2,TRBJ2-1,TGTGCCAGCACCCTAGGGAGCAATGAGCAGTTCTTC,CASTLGSNEQFF
15,-,TRBD2,TRBV5-1,TRBJ2-3,TGCGCCAGCAGTCCTAGCGGGGTGAACACAGATACGCAGTATTTT,CASSPSGVNTDTQYF
16,-,TRBD1,TRBV7-8,TRBJ1-2,TGTGCCAGCAGCTTAGGGGCAGGGGGCAGTAACTATGGCTACACCTTC,CASSLGAGGSNYGYTF
12,-,TRBD1,TRBV7-2,TRBJ2-7,TGTGCCAGCAGAGGGGGCCTCGACGAGCAGTACTTC,CASRGGLDEQYF
13,-,-,TRBV19,TRBJ2-7,TGTGCCAGTAGTGATGGGGCGAGCTACGAGCAGTACTTC,CASSDGASYEQYF
15,-,TRBD1,TRBV10-3,TRBJ1-6,TGTGCCACAAGGACAGGAGTCTCCTATAATTCACCCCTCCACTTT,CATRTGVSYNSPLHF
13,-,-,TRBV11-2,TRBJ2-7,TGTGCCAGCAGCTTAGCGCTAGGGGTCGAGCAGTACTTC,CASSLALGVEQYF
13,-,-,TRBV2,TRBJ2-2,TGTGCCAGCAGGGCCCAAAACACCGGGGAGCTGTTTTTT,CASRAQNTGELFF
14,-,TRBD1,TRBV6-6,TRBJ1-5,TGTGCCAGCAGGAGGACAGGGGACGATCAGCCCCAGCATTTT,CASRRTGDDQPQHF
18,-,TRBD2,TRBV7-9,TRBJ2-5,TGTGCCAGCAGCTTACTTAAGCTAGCGGGGGGGTTTCAGGAGACCCAGTACTTC,CASSLLKLAGGFQETQYF